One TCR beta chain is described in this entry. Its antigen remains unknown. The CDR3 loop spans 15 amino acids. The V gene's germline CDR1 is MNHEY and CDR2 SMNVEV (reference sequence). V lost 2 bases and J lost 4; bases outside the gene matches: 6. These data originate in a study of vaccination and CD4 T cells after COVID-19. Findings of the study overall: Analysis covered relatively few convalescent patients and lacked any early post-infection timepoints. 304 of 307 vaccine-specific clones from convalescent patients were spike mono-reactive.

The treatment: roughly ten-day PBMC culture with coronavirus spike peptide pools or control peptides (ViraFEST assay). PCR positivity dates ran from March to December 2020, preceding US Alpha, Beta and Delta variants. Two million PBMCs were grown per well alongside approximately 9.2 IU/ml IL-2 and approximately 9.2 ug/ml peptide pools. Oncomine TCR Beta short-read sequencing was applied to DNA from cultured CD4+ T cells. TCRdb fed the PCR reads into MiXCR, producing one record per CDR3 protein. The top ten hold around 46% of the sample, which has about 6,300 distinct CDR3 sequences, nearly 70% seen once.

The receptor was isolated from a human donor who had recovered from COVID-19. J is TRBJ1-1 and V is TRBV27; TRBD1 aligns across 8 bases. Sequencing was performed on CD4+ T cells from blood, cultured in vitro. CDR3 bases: TGTGCCAGCAGTTTACCGTCAGGGGGCGGCACTGAAGCTTTCTTT. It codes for CASSLPSGGGTEAFF.